This T cell receptor (beta chain) was captured by sequencing in a study of blood T cell repertoires in COVID-19. Profiling relied on immunoSEQ multiplex PCR, and the TCRdb table lists in-frame clones only, not all of them. The sample shows 400,000 to 450,000 clones, 80% to 90% of them seen only once. Germline V gene lookup returns CDR1 WSHSY and CDR2 SAAADI. The CDR3 is made up of 14 amino acids. Trimming took 8 bases from V and 6 from J; bases not matched to a gene: 3. This chain links TRBV10-2 with TRBJ2-1, with TRBD2 matching over 14 bases. This receptor was identified in a man aged 25 to 40 who had recovered from COVID-19. Sequencing was done on a sample of PBMCs or T cells enriched from blood (not recorded which). This CDR3 reads CASRGLAGVNEQFF. CDR3 nucleotides: TGCGCCAGCCGGGGACTAGCGGGAGTCAATGAGCAGTTCTTC.